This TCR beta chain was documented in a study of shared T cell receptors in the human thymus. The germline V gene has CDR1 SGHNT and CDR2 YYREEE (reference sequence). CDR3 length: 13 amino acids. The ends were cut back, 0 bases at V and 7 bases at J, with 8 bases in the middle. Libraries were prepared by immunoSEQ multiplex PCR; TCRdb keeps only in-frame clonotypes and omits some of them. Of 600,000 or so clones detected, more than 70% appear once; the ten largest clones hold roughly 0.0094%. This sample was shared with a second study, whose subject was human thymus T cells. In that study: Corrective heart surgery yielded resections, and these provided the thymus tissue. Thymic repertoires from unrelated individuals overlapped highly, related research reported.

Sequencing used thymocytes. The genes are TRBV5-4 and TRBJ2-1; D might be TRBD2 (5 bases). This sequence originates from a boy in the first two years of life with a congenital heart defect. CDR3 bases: TGTGCCAGCAGCTTGGCGGGGTTTAATGAGCAGTTCTTC. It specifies CASSLAGFNEQFF.